This TCR beta chain was found in a study of CD8 T cells in Susac syndrome. V was clipped by 0 bases and J by 5 bases; unmatched bases: 4. CDR3 length: 15 amino acids. The V gene's germline CDR1 is KGHSH and CDR2 LQKENI. Random hexamers were used to reverse transcribe an amount of about 0.45 to 1 ug RNA. TCRdb independently ran MiXCR on the immunoSEQ multiplex PCR reads; one entry per CDR3 protein. Counted here are more than 100,000 distinct CDR3 sequences, about 96% occurring once; the ten biggest clones make up 0.09% to 0.15%. The V and J genes are TRBV18 and TRBJ2-5, with 9 nucleotides matching TRBD1. Sequenced: CD4+ T cells from PBMCs. This sequence was found in a human donor in good health. CDR3 sequence reads: CASSPPLGQGETQYF. The CDR3 nucleotides read TGTGCCAGCTCACCACCGCTGGGACAGGGCGAGACCCAGTACTTC.